This TCR beta chain was profiled in a study of T cell responses to AZD1222 COVID-19 vaccine. Study results and caveats: Spike was spanned by vaccine-associated CD4 TCRs, which were dominant at 160-218 and 743-854. Donors, mostly white British, included more females; clonal diversity was possibly underestimated. Within unmutated variant regions lay the reported targets of nearly half of spike-specific TCRs. Seropositive AZD1222 recipients at baseline numbered only 6 or 7.

The CDR3 has 14 residues. Germline V gene lookup returns CDR1 SQVTM and CDR2 ANQGSEA. Trimming at V came to 8 bases and at J to 7 bases, leaving 13 bases not matched to a gene. Assay used: immunoSEQ multiplex PCR; TCRdb lists only in-frame clones, some missing. This sample has about 72,000 clones, with just over 85% found just once. Turning to this clone: Antigen: not known.

This TCR derives from an adult in good health. The sample in question was peripheral blood, obtained on day 0 of AZD1222 vaccination. V and J are TRBV29-1 and TRBJ2-5; TRBD1 agrees at 10 bases. The CDR3 region is CSLLHRDRGGTQYF. The CDR3 DNA is TGCAGCCTTCTTCACCGGGACAGGGGTGGGACCCAGTACTTC.